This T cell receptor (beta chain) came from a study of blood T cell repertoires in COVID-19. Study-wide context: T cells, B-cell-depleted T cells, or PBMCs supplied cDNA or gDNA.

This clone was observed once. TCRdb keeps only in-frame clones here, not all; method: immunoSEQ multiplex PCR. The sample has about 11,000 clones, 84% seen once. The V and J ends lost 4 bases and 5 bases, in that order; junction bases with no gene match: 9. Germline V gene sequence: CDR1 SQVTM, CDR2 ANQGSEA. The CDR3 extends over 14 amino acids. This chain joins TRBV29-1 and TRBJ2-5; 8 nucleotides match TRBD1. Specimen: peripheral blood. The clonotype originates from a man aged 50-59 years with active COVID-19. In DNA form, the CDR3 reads TGCAGCGTTGTGGACGAGACAGGGGTTGAGACCCAGTACTTC. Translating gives CSVVDETGVETQYF.